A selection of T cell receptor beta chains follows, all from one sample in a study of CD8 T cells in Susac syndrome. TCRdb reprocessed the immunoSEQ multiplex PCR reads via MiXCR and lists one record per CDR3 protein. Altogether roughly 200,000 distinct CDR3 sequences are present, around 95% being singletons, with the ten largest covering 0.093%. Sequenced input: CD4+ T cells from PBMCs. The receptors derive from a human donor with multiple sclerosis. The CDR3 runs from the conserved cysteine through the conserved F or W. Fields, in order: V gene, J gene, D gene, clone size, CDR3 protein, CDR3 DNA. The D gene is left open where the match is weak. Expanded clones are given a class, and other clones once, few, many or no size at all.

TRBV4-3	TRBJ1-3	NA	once	CASSQQGSSGNTIYF	TGCGCCAGCAGCCAACAGGGGTCGAGTGGAAACACCATATATTTT
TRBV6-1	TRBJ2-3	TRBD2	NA	CASSELAGGGIDTQYF	TGTGCCAGCAGTGAACTAGCGGGGGGAGGGATAGATACGCAGTATTTT
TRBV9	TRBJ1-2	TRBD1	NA	CASSARGGTGSGYTF	TGTGCCAGCAGCGCCCGGGGGGGGACAGGAAGCGGCTACACCTTC
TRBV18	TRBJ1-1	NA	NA	CASSRLDRPTEAFF	TGTGCCAGCTCACGCCTTGACAGACCCACTGAAGCTTTCTTT
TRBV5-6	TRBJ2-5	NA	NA	CASSLRRGGGQETQYF	TGTGCCAGCAGCTTGCGGAGGGGGGGAGGCCAAGAGACCCAGTACTTC
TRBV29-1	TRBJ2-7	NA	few	CSVRDSGHYEQYF	TGCAGCGTGCGGGACTCCGGACACTACGAGCAGTACTTC
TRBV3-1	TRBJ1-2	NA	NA	CASSQVLPGPNRRGYGYTF	TGTGCCAGCAGCCAAGTTTTACCGGGACCTAACCGTCGGGGCTATGGCTACACCTTC
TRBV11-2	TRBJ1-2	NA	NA	CASSGGFGYTF	TGTGCCAGCAGCGGAGGGTTTGGCTACACCTTC
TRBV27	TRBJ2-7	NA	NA	CASSTGRGREQYF	TGTGCCAGCTCTACCGGGCGGGGACGAGAGCAGTACTTC
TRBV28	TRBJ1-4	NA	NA	CASSPPRGEKLFF	TGTGCCAGCAGCCCCCCACGGGGTGAAAAACTGTTTTTT
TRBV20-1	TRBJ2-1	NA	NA	CSARDLGRRGYEQFF	TGCAGTGCTAGAGATCTTGGGAGACGGGGCTATGAGCAGTTCTTC
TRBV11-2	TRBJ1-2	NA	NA	CASSSYHGYTF	TGTGCCAGCAGCTCGTACCATGGCTACACCTTC
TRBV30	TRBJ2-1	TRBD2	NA	CAWSGGGLYNEQFF	TGTGCCTGGAGCGGCGGGGGGCTGTACAATGAGCAGTTCTTC
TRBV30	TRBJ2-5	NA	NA	CARDSGPQETQYF	TGTGCCCGAGATAGCGGACCTCAAGAGACCCAGTACTTC
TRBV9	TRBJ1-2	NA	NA	CASSVLGNYGYTF	TGTGCCAGCAGCGTCCTAGGGAACTATGGCTACACCTTC
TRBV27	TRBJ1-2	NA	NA	CASSLGGLGGDLYGYTF	TGTGCCAGCAGTTTAGGGGGATTAGGAGGGGACCTCTATGGCTACACCTTC
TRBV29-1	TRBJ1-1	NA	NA	CSVAQPMNTEAFF	TGCAGCGTTGCTCAGCCGATGAACACTGAAGCTTTCTTT
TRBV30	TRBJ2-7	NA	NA	CALTLGNSYEQYF	TGTGCCCTAACCCTAGGGAACTCCTACGAGCAGTACTTC
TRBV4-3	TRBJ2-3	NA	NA	CASSQGGGTDTQYF	TGCGCCAGCAGCCAAGGAGGGGGCACAGATACGCAGTATTTT
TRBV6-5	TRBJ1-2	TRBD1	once	CASRTGDGYTF	TGTGCCAGCAGGACAGGGGATGGCTACACCTTC
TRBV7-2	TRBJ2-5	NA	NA	CASSSRQEWAQYF	TGTGCCAGCAGCTCCCGACAGGAATGGGCCCAGTACTTC
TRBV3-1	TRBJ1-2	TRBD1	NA	CASSQDIGQGHYGYTF	TGTGCCAGCAGCCAAGATATAGGACAGGGGCACTATGGCTACACCTTC
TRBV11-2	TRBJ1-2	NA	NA	CASSLGPSAYGYTF	TGTGCCAGCAGCTTAGGTCCTAGCGCCTATGGCTACACCTTC
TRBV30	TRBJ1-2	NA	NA	CAWSVGGSGYGYTF	TGTGCCTGGAGTGTAGGCGGGTCCGGGTACGGCTACACCTTC
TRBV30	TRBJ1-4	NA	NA	CAWSGKGGTSREKLFF	TGTGCCTGGAGTGGAAAGGGGGGGACTTCCAGGGAAAAACTGTTTTTT
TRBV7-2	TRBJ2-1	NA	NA	CASSSSSGNEQFF	TGTGCCAGCAGCTCTAGTTCGGGTAATGAGCAGTTCTTC
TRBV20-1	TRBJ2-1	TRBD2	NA	CSALGTSGGGRAYNEQFF	TGCAGTGCTCTGGGGACTAGCGGGGGGGGAAGGGCGTACAATGAGCAGTTCTTC
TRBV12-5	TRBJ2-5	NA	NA	CASGSLDGKETQYF	TGTGCTAGTGGTTCCTTGGACGGGAAAGAGACCCAGTACTTC
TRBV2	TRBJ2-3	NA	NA	CASGRLGGATDTQYF	TGTGCCAGCGGCCGACTGGGCGGGGCCACAGATACGCAGTATTTT
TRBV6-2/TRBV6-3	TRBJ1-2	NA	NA	CASTETGYGYTF	TGTGCCAGCACCGAGACTGGCTATGGCTACACCTTC
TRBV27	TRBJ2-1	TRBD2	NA	CASSLGAGGLDEQFF	TGTGCCAGCAGTTTAGGAGCGGGGGGTTTGGATGAGCAGTTCTTC
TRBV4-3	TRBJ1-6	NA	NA	CASSQQTGRYSPLHF	TGCGCCAGCAGCCAACAGACGGGGAGGTATTCACCCCTCCACTTT
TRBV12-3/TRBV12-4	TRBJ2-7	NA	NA	CASSSYGEQYF	TGTGCCAGCAGTTCTTATGGTGAGCAGTACTTC
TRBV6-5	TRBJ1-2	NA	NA	CASSYSKQGDGYTF	TGTGCCAGCAGTTACTCGAAACAGGGCGATGGCTACACCTTC
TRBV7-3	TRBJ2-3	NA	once	CASSLQPVGGTDTQYF	TGTGCCAGCAGCTTACAGCCGGTGGGCGGCACAGATACGCAGTATTTT
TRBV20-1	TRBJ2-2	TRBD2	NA	CSARYLPGGASTGELFF	TGCAGTGCTAGATACCTCCCGGGGGGGGCGAGCACCGGGGAGCTGTTTTTT
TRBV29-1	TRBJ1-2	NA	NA	CSVGRGLPGGGYGYTF	TGCAGCGTTGGAAGGGGCCTCCCCGGGGGTGGATATGGCTACACCTTC
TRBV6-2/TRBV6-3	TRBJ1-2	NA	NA	CAAGEGSYGYTF	TGTGCAGCGGGGGAAGGAAGCTATGGCTACACCTTC
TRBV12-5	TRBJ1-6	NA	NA	CASGIGMGRSYNSPLHF	TGTGCTAGTGGCATCGGGATGGGCCGGTCCTATAATTCACCCCTCCACTTT
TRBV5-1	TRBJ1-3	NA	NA	CASSPATHSGNTIYF	TGCGCCAGCAGCCCGGCTACCCACTCTGGAAACACCATATATTTT
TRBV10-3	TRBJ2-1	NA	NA	CAIREGANEQFF	TGTGCCATCAGGGAAGGGGCAAATGAGCAGTTCTTC
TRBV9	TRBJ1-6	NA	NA	CASSVISYNSPLHF	TGTGCCAGCAGCGTAATATCCTATAATTCACCCCTCCACTTT
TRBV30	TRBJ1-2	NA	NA	CTCGTGYGYTF	TGTACCTGCGGGACGGGATATGGCTACACCTTC
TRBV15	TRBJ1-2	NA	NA	CATSRVRDNPNYGYTF	TGTGCCACCAGCAGAGTTAGGGACAACCCTAACTATGGCTACACCTTC
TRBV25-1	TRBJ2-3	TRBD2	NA	CASSGTSGGAKDTQYF	TGTGCCAGCAGTGGGACTAGCGGGGGGGCCAAGGATACGCAGTATTTT
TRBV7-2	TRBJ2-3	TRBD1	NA	CASSLGTGITDTQYF	TGTGCCAGCAGCTTGGGGACAGGGATTACGGATACGCAGTATTTT
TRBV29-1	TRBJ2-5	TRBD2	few	CSVGTSYQETQYF	TGCAGCGTTGGGACTAGCTACCAAGAGACCCAGTACTTC
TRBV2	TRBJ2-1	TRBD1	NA	CASSLALTGQPYNEQFF	TGTGCCAGCAGCTTAGCCTTGACAGGGCAACCGTACAATGAGCAGTTCTTC
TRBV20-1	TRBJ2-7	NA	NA	CSARDQLLGGEQYF	TGCAGTGCTAGAGACCAACTACTCGGGGGCGAGCAGTACTTC
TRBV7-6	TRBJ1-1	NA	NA	CASSLAVGEITEAFF	TGTGCCAGCAGCTTAGCGGTGGGGGAAATCACTGAAGCTTTCTTT
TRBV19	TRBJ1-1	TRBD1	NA	CASSADRDTEAFF	TGTGCCAGTAGTGCTGACAGGGACACTGAAGCTTTCTTT
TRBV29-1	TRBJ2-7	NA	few	CSVENNSEQYF	TGCAGCGTTGAGAACAATAGCGAGCAGTACTTC
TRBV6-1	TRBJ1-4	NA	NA	CASSDKGDEKLFF	TGTGCCAGCAGTGACAAGGGGGATGAAAAACTGTTTTTT
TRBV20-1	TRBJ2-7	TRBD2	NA	CSASIAGVYEQYF	TGCAGTGCTAGCATTGCGGGGGTTTACGAGCAGTACTTC
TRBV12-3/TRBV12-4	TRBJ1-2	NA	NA	CASSPTGGPHGYTF	TGTGCCAGCAGCCCTACGGGGGGCCCTCATGGCTACACCTTC
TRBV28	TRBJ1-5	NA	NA	CASITSGGDQPQHF	TGTGCCAGCATCACCAGCGGGGGAGATCAGCCCCAGCATTTT
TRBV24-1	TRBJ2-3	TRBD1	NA	CATSDPDRVRTQYF	TGTGCCACCAGTGACCCAGACAGGGTCAGGACGCAGTATTTT
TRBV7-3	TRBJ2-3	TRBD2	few	CASSSGTSGVSTDTQYF	TGTGCCAGCAGCTCCGGGACTAGCGGGGTGAGCACAGATACGCAGTATTTT